The 25 T cell receptor beta chains below come from one sample, sequenced in a study of human T cells and chemical hapten exposure. TCRdb called the RACE reads again in MiXCR, with one record for every CDR3 protein. The data contain around 99,000 distinct CDR3 sequences, around an eighth of them singletons. Time point of the sample: patch test 1, 2 weeks after DPC sensitization. The treatment was: therapeutic diphenylcyclopropenone sensitization with weekly scalp DPC. The sequencing used whole blood, collected in connection with sensitization to the hapten diphenylcyclopropenone (DPC). The receptors come from a woman aged 40 to 49 with alopecia areata. Some clones in this sample may be carry-over from other donors' samples.

This clonotype was found a few times. V is TRBV3-2 and J is TRBJ2-1; the D segment call TRBD2 is taken from the table without a DNA check. TRBV3-2 is tagged as a pseudogene. The CDR3 covers 19 residues. The CDR3 is CASSQEGLAGGLSYNEQFF. CDR3 nucleotides: TGTGCCAGCAGCCAAGAGGGACTAGCGGGAGGCCTCTCCTACAATGAGCAGTTCTTC.

In its sample, this clonotype was seen a few times. The conserved phenylalanine or tryptophan normally closing the CDR3 is absent here, so this likely arose from a read error. The chain uses TRBV7-3 and TRBJ2-5, with 10 bases that match TRBD2. The trim removed 0 bases at V and 1 base at J, leaving 11 bases unmatched. This CDR3 has 19 residues. CDR1 and CDR2 from the germline V gene are SGHTA and FQGTGA. The CDR3 DNA is TGTGCCAGCAGCTTAACCCCCCCTAGCGGGAGTCCCCTCCAAGAGACCCAGTACTCC. Translated: CASSLTPPSGSPLQETQYS.

This clonotype showed up just a few times. The rearrangement uses TRBV12-3 or TRBV12-4 and TRBJ1-5; no reliable D call. The CDR3 contains 15 residues. With 4 bases removed from V and 2 bases from J, the gap between germline ends came to 12 bases. CDR3 amino acids: CASSSGPLGNQPQHF. Here the CDR3 DNA reads TGTGCCAGCAGTTCCGGGCCCCTGGGCAATCAGCCCCAGCATTTT.

This clonotype was seen a handful of times. This rearrangement joins TRBV20-1 to TRBJ2-7; 15 nucleotides align to TRBD2. The germline V gene encodes CDR1 DFQATT and CDR2 SNEGSKA (reference sequence). J lost 4 bases, V lost 3 bases, and 7 bases had no gene match. This CDR3 has 16 residues. The CDR3 sequence: CSASGSGTSGRYEQYF. Written as DNA, the CDR3 is TGCAGTGCTAGTGGATCCGGGACTAGCGGGAGGTACGAGCAGTACTTC.

The chain is built from TRBV5-1 and TRBJ2-5; a weak D match, TRBD2 (6 bases). This CDR3 is built from 14 residues. V was shortened by 6 bases and J by 4 bases, with 16 bases between the two germline ends. CDR1 and CDR2 from the germline V gene are SGHRS and YFSETQ. DNA of the CDR3: TGCGCCAGCAAACTCCTGGGGGGATCAGAGACCCAGTACTTC. Protein: CASKLLGGSETQYF.

The sample holds many counts of this clonotype. The chain uses TRBV7-6 and TRBJ2-3, with 7 positions matching TRBD1. The CDR3 contains 17 residues. The J segment lost 2 bases and the V segment lost 0 bases, leaving 8 bases of the junction unmatched. The germline V gene has CDR1 SGHVS and CDR2 FNYEAQ. The CDR3 is CASSLASGTAVTDTQYF. The CDR3 DNA reads TGTGCCAGCAGCTTAGCCTCCGGGACAGCCGTCACAGATACGCAGTATTTT.

The rearrangement uses TRBV28 and TRBJ2-1, with D uncertain. This CDR3 is 11 amino acids long. V was clipped by 2 bases and J by 15 bases, with 11 bases between them. Germline-derived CDR1 and CDR2 are MDHEN and SYDVKM. CDR3 nucleotides: TGTGCCAGCAGTTTAGACCAAAGCTGGTTCTTC. Protein: CASSLDQSWFF.

V gene TRBV29-1 combines with J gene TRBJ2-2; the D call may be TRBD1 or TRBD2 (5 bases each). V lost 6 bases to trimming and J lost 5 bases, with 16 bases between them. Per the germline V gene, CDR1 is SQVTM and CDR2 is ANQGSEA. The CDR3 runs to 14 residues. Here the CDR3 reads CSVGHSTGTGELFF. The DNA for the CDR3 is TGCAGCGTCGGACATTCGACGGGAACCGGGGAGCTGTTTTTT.

The CDR3 DNA sequence: TGTGCCAGCGAACAGGGGCGCGGTGAGCAGTTCTTC. The encoded protein is CASEQGRGEQFF. J is TRBJ2-1 and V is TRBV28; 7 nucleotides line up with TRBD1. Looked up from germline, CDR1 is MDHEN and CDR2 is SYDVKM. The length of the CDR3 is 12 residues. V lost 8 bases to trimming and J lost 9 bases; unmatched junction nucleotides: 7.

The chain recombines TRBV13 with TRBJ1-2; D uncertain. This CDR3 is 12 amino acids long. Between the trimmed V and J ends, which lost 2 bases and 4 bases, there was a span of 5 bases. Germline V gives CDR1 PRHDT, CDR2 FYEKMQ (reference sequence). DNA for the CDR3: TGTGCCAGCAGCTTACTCTCCTATGGCTACACCTTC. It encodes CASSLLSYGYTF.

This clonotype was seen a handful of times. The gene calls are TRBV28 and TRBJ2-5, with TRBD1 identical over 7 bases. Germline V CDR1 and CDR2: MDHEN, SYDVKM. V lost 4 bases, J lost 3 bases, and 11 bases stayed unmatched. CDR3 length: 16 amino acids. Here the CDR3 reads CASSSADRATKETQYF. CDR3 bases: TGTGCCAGCAGTTCGGCCGACAGGGCGACGAAAGAGACCCAGTACTTC.

The CDR3 sequence is CASSPRGRVGETQYF. DNA of the CDR3: TGTGCCAGCAGTCCCCGCGGGAGGGTGGGAGAGACCCAGTACTTC. J is TRBJ2-5 and V is TRBV12-3 or TRBV12-4; 9 nucleotides match TRBD2. This CDR3 is 15 amino acids long. V lost 5 bases and J lost 4; bases outside the gene matches: 8.

This clonotype has a handful of counts. This chain connects TRBV28 to TRBJ2-1; tentatively, D is TRBD1 or TRBD2 (7 bases each). Per the germline V gene, CDR1 is MDHEN and CDR2 is SYDVKM. This CDR3 region has 15 residues. V was pared by 8 bases and J by 9 bases, with 23 bases between. CDR3 sequence reads: CASYSVAQGGSEQFF. The CDR3 DNA reads as TGTGCCAGCTATTCCGTCGCGCAGGGGGGGAGTGAGCAGTTCTTC.

This chain joins TRBV5-5 and TRBJ2-1; D is unclear. Germline V gives CDR1 SGHKS, CDR2 YYEKEE (reference sequence). With 0 bases removed from V and 10 bases from J, the gap between germline ends came to 14 bases. The CDR3 sequence is 14 residues long. CDR3 sequence: CASSLGASATEQFF. The DNA for the CDR3 is TGTGCCAGCAGCTTGGGGGCTTCCGCCACCGAGCAGTTCTTC. The whole variable domain, remainder taken from reference TRBV5-5 and TRBJ2-1, is DAGVTQSPTHLIKTRGQQVTLRCSPISGHKSVSWYQQVLGQGPQFIFQYYEKEERGRGNFPDRFSARQFPNYSSELNVNALLLGDSALYLCASSLGASATEQFFGPGTRLTVL.

This clonotype was counted at least ten times. The rearrangement links TRBV29-1 to TRBJ2-7; D remains ambiguous. The CDR3 loop spans 11 amino acids. V shed 4 bases and J shed 2 bases, with 6 bases lying between them. Germline-derived CDR1 and CDR2 are SQVTM and ANQGSEA. The CDR3 DNA reads as TGCAGCGTTGGGGGTACCTACGAGCAGTACTTC. Protein product: CSVGGTYEQYF.

This clonotype turned up a few times. V is TRBV28 and J is TRBJ2-3, with D possibly being TRBD2 (6 bases). The CDR3 sequence is 15 residues long. Germline assignment: CDR1 MDHEN and CDR2 SYDVKM. V lost 10 bases and J 4 bases, leaving 21 bases between the germline ends. In DNA form, the CDR3 reads TGTGCCACCGGGGGAGGAGCGCGCCCTTCAGATACGCAGTATTTT. As protein: CATGGGARPSDTQYF. The full variable domain, completed using reference TRBV28 and TRBJ2-3, is DVKVTQSSRYLVKRTGEKVFLECVQDMDHENMFWYRQDPGLGLRLIYFSYDVKMKEKGDIPEGYSVSREKKERFSLILESASTNQTSMYLCATGGGARPSDTQYFGPGTRLTVL.

This clonotype turned up a few times. J is TRBJ1-2 and V is TRBV20-1; D remains unclear. This CDR3 spans 14 amino acids. V gave up 0 bases and J gave up 10 bases, with 18 bases separating them. Per germline, CDR1 DFQATT and CDR2 SNEGSKA (reference sequence). For the CDR3, the DNA is TGCAGTGCTAGAGATCTCCATCTGGGAGGGTACTACACCTTC. Protein product: CSARDLHLGGYYTF.

This clonotype was counted only a few times. This sequence joins TRBV27 and TRBJ2-2, with D possibly being TRBD1 or TRBD2 (5 bases each). V lost 1 base and J 5 bases, leaving 11 bases between the germline ends. This CDR3 region has 15 residues. Germline assignment: CDR1 MNHEY and CDR2 SMNVEV (reference sequence). Here the CDR3 DNA reads TGTGCCAGCAGTTTATTGGGGGTTGGAACCGGGGAGCTGTTTTTT. It is translated as CASSLLGVGTGELFF.

This clonotype was counted a few times. J is TRBJ1-4 and V is TRBV4-1; a possible D gene is TRBD1 (6 bases). Germline values: CDR1 MGHRA, CDR2 YSYEKL. The CDR3 extends over 15 amino acids. Deletions cut 6 bases from V and 8 bases from J, with 19 bases between. The CDR3 sequence is CASRVVQGRGEKLFF. The CDR3 bases are TGCGCCAGCAGGGTGGTACAGGGAAGAGGGGAAAAACTGTTTTTT.

The J gene is TRBJ1-2, the V gene TRBV2; 10 bases line up with TRBD1. Germline V gives CDR1 SNHLY, CDR2 FYNNEI. Trimming cost V 6 bases and J 4 bases; bases outside gene matches: 8. CDR3 size: 15 residues. Here the CDR3 DNA reads TGTGCCAGCAGCGCGGACAGGGGGGCCCTCTATGGCTACACCTTC. As protein: CASSADRGALYGYTF.

This chain links TRBV3-1 with TRBJ2-2, with 11 bases fitting TRBD2. The CDR3 length is 17 residues. Losses at the gene ends were 4 bases for V and 0 bases for J; bases not matched to a gene: 4. The germline V gene encodes CDR1 LGHDT and CDR2 YNNKEL (reference sequence). In DNA, the CDR3 is TGTGCCAGCAGCCCCCGACTAGCGGGGTCGAACACCGGGGAGCTGTTTTTT. Its protein product is CASSPRLAGSNTGELFF.

The chain combines TRBV5-1 with TRBJ2-7; no clear D gene. Germline CDR1 SGHRS, CDR2 YFSETQ. The V end lost 4 bases, the J end lost 4 bases, and 9 bases lay between the germline ends. This CDR3 spans 12 amino acids. The CDR3: CASSPDGYEQYF. CDR3 in DNA: TGCGCCAGCAGCCCGGACGGGTACGAGCAGTACTTC.

The chain recombines TRBV5-1 with TRBJ2-4; a possible D gene is TRBD2 (5 bases). Germline CDR1 is SGHRS and CDR2 is YFSETQ. Trimming removed 4 bases at V and 7 bases at J, with 18 bases between. The CDR3 is made up of 15 amino acids. This CDR3 is CASSPPSDSRNIQYF. As DNA, the CDR3 is TGCGCCAGCAGCCCCCCCTCGGACTCTAGGAACATTCAGTACTTC.

The V call is TRBV4-2, the J call TRBJ2-3, with a tentative D call TRBD1 (5 bases). This CDR3 is built from 17 residues. Per germline, CDR1 LGHNA and CDR2 YNFKEQ. Trimming pared 0 bases from V and 1 base from J, leaving 14 bases between. The CDR3 protein is CASSQDPSRAGTDTQYF. The CDR3 region has the DNA TGTGCCAGCAGCCAAGATCCGAGCAGGGCGGGCACAGATACGCAGTATTTT.

This clonotype was detected only a few times. This chain links TRBV6-2 or TRBV6-3 with TRBJ1-1, with D unclear. Per germline, CDR1 MNHEY and CDR2 SVGEGT. The CDR3 consists of 15 residues. V lost 6 bases and J 1 base, leaving 15 bases between the germline ends. CDR3 in DNA: TGTGCCAGCAGCCCCGTTCCGCGGGGGAACACTGAAGCTTTCTTT. It is translated as CASSPVPRGNTEAFF.